The 16 T cell receptor beta chains in this list originate from one sample, sequenced in a study of T-cell reconstitution after alpha-beta-depleted transplantation in children listed by TCRdb under 2016. Interpreted using the paper, the treatment or condition label stands for: allogeneic hematopoietic cell transplantation with graft depleted of TCRalphabeta T cells and CD19 B cells. Library generation was performed with PCR. Sequencing was performed on an Illumina HiSeq 2500. Molecular barcoding was employed in the preparation of TCR libraries, with unique molecular identifiers being used to normalize TCRbeta repertoire quantification. TCRdb reprocessed the public reads (quality trimming at Q25 with fastp, clone calling with MiXCR) and kept in-frame beta chains. Rows with a matching CDR3 protein are joined into one entry that keeps the most common DNA and genes. The sample records about 590,000 distinct CDR3 sequences, over 10% of which are singletons. Together, the top ten hold 2% to 2.5% of the sample.

Sequenced here: PBMCs, mostly from graft donor cells, sampled 360 days after TCRalphabeta/CD19-depleted stem cell transplant. These receptors all come from a male patient between 5 and 17 years old who had a stem cell transplant for acute myeloid leukemia, so the T cells may come from the graft donor.

V gene TRBV12-3 or TRBV12-4 combines with J gene TRBJ2-2, with TRBD2 matching over 8 bases. With 0 bases clipped from V and 6 bases from J, the junction kept 6 bases outside the gene matches. This CDR3 comprises 16 residues. The CDR3 reads CASSLALREGAGELFF. The CDR3 DNA reads as TGTGCCAGCAGTTTAGCGCTACGGGAGGGTGCCGGGGAGCTGTTTTTT.

This clonotype was observed a few times. The chain recombines TRBV7-8 with TRBJ2-3, with 7 bases lining up with TRBD1. Germline V lookup: CDR1 SGHVS, CDR2 FQNEAQ. J gave up 5 bases and V 5 bases, and 13 bases lay outside the gene matches. This CDR3 spans 16 amino acids. The CDR3 is CASSPPFRGPGDTQYF. The CDR3 DNA reads TGTGCCAGCAGCCCCCCGTTTAGGGGGCCAGGAGATACGCAGTATTTT.

There are a few counts of this clonotype. The chain is built from TRBV29-1 and TRBJ2-5; D is perhaps TRBD1 (6 bases). Germline V gene sequence: CDR1 SQVTM, CDR2 ANQGSEA. There are 12 residues in the CDR3. The CDR3 spells CSYSGDQETQYF. The CDR3 DNA sequence: TGCAGTTATTCAGGGGATCAAGAGACCCAGTACTTC.

V is TRBV18 and J is TRBJ1-2; no clear D. From germline, CDR1 is KGHSH and CDR2 LQKENI. The CDR3 contains 13 residues. Trimming removed 3 bases at V and 7 bases at J, with 12 bases between. CDR3 sequence reads: CASSPSLTTGYTF. CDR3 coding DNA: TGTGCCAGCTCACCGAGTCTAACAACTGGCTACACCTTC.

This chain connects TRBV6-5 to TRBJ1-4; 9 nucleotides agree with TRBD1. There are 16 residues in the CDR3. Looked up from germline, CDR1 is MNHEY and CDR2 is SVGAGI. The V gene end was trimmed by 0 bases and the J gene end by 5 bases; junction bases not matched to a gene: 4. The CDR3 sequence is CASSYSGGTGNEKLFF. The DNA of the CDR3 is TGTGCCAGCAGTTACTCTGGGGGGACAGGGAATGAAAAACTGTTTTTT.

This clonotype has just a few counts. The chain recombines TRBV10-3 with TRBJ2-3; no definite D call. The CDR3 length is 12 residues. Germline-derived CDR1 and CDR2 are ENHRY and SYGVKD. V lost 7 bases and J lost 1, with 6 bases in between. CDR3 residues: CAIKSGTDTQYF. The CDR3 DNA is TGTGCCATCAAATCGGGCACAGATACGCAGTATTTT.

This clonotype was found a few times. The CDR3 spells CASSQVTPNTEAFF. The CDR3 DNA reads TGTGCCAGCAGCCAAGTAACACCGAACACTGAAGCTTTCTTT. The V call is TRBV14, the J call TRBJ1-1; no clear D. The CDR3 is made up of 14 amino acids. CDR1 is SGHDN, CDR2 FVKESK, per germline. With 1 base removed from V and 1 base from J, the gap between germline ends came to 7 bases.

Note on this clonotype: It may be a read error: a sequence one base away is much more abundant. This chain links TRBV5-1 with TRBJ2-7, with D maybe TRBD2 (6 bases). This CDR3 spans 14 amino acids. Germline V gives CDR1 SGHRS, CDR2 YFSETQ. Deletions cut 5 bases from V and 1 base from J, with 13 bases between. CDR3 in DNA: TGCGCCAGCAGATTCGGGGGAGTGTCCTACGAGCAGTACTTC. Residues: CASRFGGVSYEQYF.

This clonotype was counted between two and nine times. This rearrangement joins TRBV5-1 to TRBJ2-5; either TRBD1 or TRBD2 may fit D (5 bases each). V lost 4 bases and J 2 bases, leaving 15 bases between the germline ends. The germline V gene has CDR1 SGHRS and CDR2 YFSETQ. CDR3 length equals 15 residues. CDR3 DNA: TGCGCCAGCAGCCCCATCCGAGGGGAACAAGAGACCCAGTACTTC. Translating gives CASSPIRGEQETQYF.

This clonotype was seen ten or more times. The rearrangement uses TRBV12-3 or TRBV12-4 and TRBJ2-6, with unresolved D. This CDR3 comprises 16 residues. With 3 bases removed from V and 0 bases from J, the gap between germline ends came to 9 bases. CDR3 amino acids: CASSLVRLSGANVLTF. The CDR3 DNA is TGTGCCAGCAGTTTGGTTCGCCTCTCTGGGGCCAACGTCCTGACTTTC.

V usage is TRBV25-1 and J usage is TRBJ2-4; D might be TRBD1 (5 bases). The CDR3 is made up of 16 amino acids. V lost 1 base and J 0 bases, leaving 10 bases between the germline ends. CDR1 MGHDK and CDR2 SYGVNS come from the germline V gene. CDR3 region: CASSELGLGAKNIQYF. The CDR3 DNA reads TGTGCCAGCAGTGAATTGGGGCTTGGAGCCAAAAACATTCAGTACTTC. The complete variable domain, with remaining parts taken from reference TRBV25-1 and TRBJ2-4, reads EADIYQTPRYLVIGTGKKITLECSQTMGHDKMYWYQQDPGMELHLIHYSYGVNSTEKGDLSSESTVSRIRTEHFPLTLESARPSHTSQYLCASSELGLGAKNIQYFGAGTRLSVL.

This clonotype was counted between two and nine times. The rearrangement uses TRBV5-1 and TRBJ2-7; 7 bases agree with TRBD1. The CDR3 totals 18 residues. The junction had 14 bases not matched to a gene; V was cut back by 2 bases and J by 0 bases. Per the germline V gene, CDR1 is SGHRS and CDR2 is YFSETQ. CDR3 sequence reads: CASSFQVGKQGSSYEQYF. CDR3 DNA sequence: TGCGCCAGCAGCTTTCAAGTCGGGAAACAGGGGAGCTCCTACGAGCAGTACTTC.

This clonotype was recorded a few times. V usage is TRBV29-1 and J usage is TRBJ2-7, with 9 bases aligning to TRBD1. The trim removed 4 bases at V and 3 bases at J, leaving 13 bases unmatched. The CDR3 consists of 16 residues. Germline lookup yields CDR1 SQVTM and CDR2 ANQGSEA. The CDR3 region is CSVGSPLGTGHYEQYF. The CDR3 DNA follows: TGCAGCGTTGGTTCCCCCCTAGGGACAGGGCACTACGAGCAGTACTTC.

This clonotype was observed a few times. The V call is TRBV5-6, the J call TRBJ1-4; D remains unclear. This CDR3 region has 16 residues. The germline V and J ends were trimmed by 1 base and 3 bases, with 13 bases remaining between them. Germline loops: CDR1 SGHDT, CDR2 YYEEEE. The CDR3: CASSLWRMRANEKLFF. DNA for the CDR3: TGTGCCAGCAGCTTGTGGAGGATGCGGGCTAATGAAAAACTGTTTTTT.

The rearrangement uses TRBV2 and TRBJ2-7, with D possibly matching TRBD2 (5 bases). Trimming left V 6 bases short and J 2 bases short, with 17 bases between. In germline, CDR1 is SNHLY, CDR2 FYNNEI. The CDR3 sequence is 15 residues long. DNA for the CDR3: TGTGCCAGCAGGGGTGGTCGCCTAGCCGCCTACGAGCAGTACTTC. Protein sequence: CASRGGRLAAYEQYF.

The J gene is TRBJ2-3, the V gene TRBV6-5; TRBD1 matches 10 bases. The CDR3 loop spans 15 amino acids. Trimming cost V 2 bases and J 5 bases; bases outside gene matches: 4. CDR1 and CDR2 from the germline V gene are MNHEY and SVGAGI. As DNA, the CDR3 is TGTGCCAGCAGTTACCGGACAGGGGGGAAAGATACGCAGTATTTT. Translation: CASSYRTGGKDTQYF.